This is a list of T cell receptor beta chains from one sample in a study of blood T cell repertoires in COVID-19. Profiling relied on immunoSEQ multiplex PCR, and the TCRdb table lists in-frame clones only, not all of them. The table lists about 80,000 clones, about 79% of them singletons. Sequencing was done on a sample of peripheral blood. The receptors shown here come from a human donor in a cohort sampled during active COVID-19. The CDR3 runs from the conserved cysteine through the conserved F or W. A D gene is named only where the DNA matches it firmly. Only some rows state a clone size, as once, few, many or a class for expanded clones.

abundance: .
d_gene: TRBD2
v_gene: TRBV9
j_gene: TRBJ2-1
CDR3aa: CASSVLAGGGEQFF
CDR3nt: TGTGCCAGCAGCGTTTTAGCGGGAGGAGGTGAGCAGTTCTTC

abundance: .
d_gene: .
v_gene: TRBV28
j_gene: TRBJ2-3
CDR3aa: CASSRDVRDISSTDTQYF
CDR3nt: TGTGCCAGCAGCCGAGACGTAAGGGACATATCTAGCACAGATACGCAGTATTTT

abundance: .
d_gene: TRBD1
v_gene: TRBV4-2
j_gene: TRBJ1-2
CDR3aa: CASSQVGTGGYYYGYTF
CDR3nt: TGTGCCAGCAGCCAAGTAGGGACAGGGGGGTATTACTATGGCTACACCTTC

abundance: .
d_gene: .
v_gene: TRBV28
j_gene: TRBJ1-2
CDR3aa: CASSPEEFYGYTF
CDR3nt: TGTGCCAGCAGTCCTGAGGAATTCTATGGCTACACCTTC

abundance: .
d_gene: TRBD2
v_gene: TRBV27
j_gene: TRBJ2-2
CDR3aa: CASSTWTSYDTGELFF
CDR3nt: TGTGCCAGCAGTACTTGGACTAGCTATGACACCGGGGAGCTGTTTTTT

abundance: .
d_gene: TRBD1
v_gene: TRBV6-5
j_gene: TRBJ1-6
CDR3aa: CASRRQGGNSPLHF
CDR3nt: TGTGCCAGCAGGCGACAGGGGGGTAATTCACCCCTCCACTTT

abundance: few
d_gene: TRBD1
v_gene: TRBV6-5
j_gene: TRBJ2-7
CDR3aa: CASMTGGDEQYF
CDR3nt: TGTGCCAGCATGACAGGGGGCGACGAGCAGTACTTC

abundance: .
d_gene: .
v_gene: TRBV11-3
j_gene: TRBJ1-3
CDR3aa: CAGSSRFGNTIYF
CDR3nt: TGTGCCGGCAGCTCCAGATTTGGAAACACCATATATTTT

abundance: .
d_gene: TRBD1
v_gene: TRBV5-1
j_gene: TRBJ1-1
CDR3aa: CASRWDREYEAFF
CDR3nt: TGCGCCAGCAGGTGGGACAGGGAATATGAAGCTTTCTTT

abundance: .
d_gene: TRBD2
v_gene: TRBV20-1
j_gene: TRBJ2-3
CDR3aa: CSASAGAADTQYF
CDR3nt: TGCAGTGCTAGTGCGGGAGCGGCAGATACGCAGTATTTT

abundance: .
d_gene: TRBD1
v_gene: TRBV5-1
j_gene: TRBJ1-1
CDR3aa: CASSLGDRNTEAFF
CDR3nt: TGCGCCAGCAGCTTGGGGGACAGGAACACTGAAGCTTTCTTT

abundance: .
d_gene: TRBD1
v_gene: TRBV19
j_gene: TRBJ2-5
CDR3aa: CASSGQGPGTVETQYF
CDR3nt: TGTGCCAGTAGCGGACAGGGGCCCGGAACCGTAGAGACCCAGTACTTC

abundance: many
d_gene: TRBD2
v_gene: TRBV4-1
j_gene: TRBJ2-5
CDR3aa: CASMVVAGEWETQYF
CDR3nt: TGCGCCAGCATGGTAGTAGCGGGGGAATGGGAGACCCAGTACTTC

abundance: .
d_gene: TRBD1
v_gene: TRBV20-1
j_gene: TRBJ2-7
CDR3aa: CSANDQTGDRREQHF
CDR3nt: TGCAGTGCTAATGACCAGACAGGGGACCGCCGGGAGCAGCACTTC

abundance: .
d_gene: .
v_gene: TRBV7-9
j_gene: TRBJ1-3
CDR3aa: CASSLVPSRGGNTIYF
CDR3nt: TGTGCCAGCAGCTTAGTCCCCTCGCGGGGCGGAAACACCATATATTTT

abundance: .
d_gene: TRBD2
v_gene: TRBV10-1
j_gene: TRBJ2-5
CDR3aa: CASSGLVQETQYF
CDR3nt: TGCGCCAGCAGCGGACTAGTACAAGAGACCCAGTACTTC

abundance: .
d_gene: .
v_gene: TRBV27
j_gene: TRBJ2-1
CDR3aa: CASSLQGNEQFF
CDR3nt: TGTGCCAGCAGTTTACAGGGAAATGAGCAGTTCTTC

abundance: .
d_gene: TRBD1
v_gene: TRBV4-1
j_gene: TRBJ2-5
CDR3aa: CASSQSSGQGKETQYF
CDR3nt: TGCGCCAGCAGCCAATCTTCGGGACAGGGAAAAGAGACCCAGTACTTC

abundance: .
d_gene: TRBD1
v_gene: TRBV6-2/TRBV6-3
j_gene: TRBJ1-1
CDR3aa: CASSRQGDTEAFF
CDR3nt: TGTGCCAGCAGTCGACAGGGGGACACTGAAGCTTTCTTT

abundance: medium-sized
d_gene: .
v_gene: TRBV4-3
j_gene: TRBJ2-3
CDR3aa: CASSQDRGGGTDTQYF
CDR3nt: TGCGCCAGCAGCCAAGATCGTGGGGGCGGTACAGATACGCAGTATTTT

abundance: .
d_gene: TRBD2
v_gene: TRBV6-6
j_gene: TRBJ2-1
CDR3aa: CASALGHSGGYNEQFF
CDR3nt: TGTGCCAGCGCCCTCGGACATAGCGGGGGCTACAATGAGCAGTTCTTC

abundance: .
d_gene: .
v_gene: TRBV19
j_gene: TRBJ1-2
CDR3aa: CASTTREHYGYTF
CDR3nt: TGTGCCAGTACCACAAGGGAGCACTATGGCTACACCTTC

abundance: .
d_gene: .
v_gene: TRBV30
j_gene: TRBJ1-4
CDR3aa: CAWSPDSTGKNEKLFF
CDR3nt: TGTGCCTGGAGTCCCGACTCTACAGGGAAGAATGAAAAACTGTTTTTT

abundance: .
d_gene: TRBD1
v_gene: TRBV19
j_gene: TRBJ1-5
CDR3aa: CASSRDRALPQPQHF
CDR3nt: TGTGCCAGTAGTAGGGACAGGGCCCTCCCCCAGCCCCAGCATTTT

abundance: .
d_gene: .
v_gene: TRBV11-3
j_gene: TRBJ1-6
CDR3aa: CASSLGGGSPLHF
CDR3nt: TGTGCCAGCAGCTTAGGAGGCGGATCACCCCTCCACTTT

abundance: .
d_gene: .
v_gene: TRBV18
j_gene: TRBJ1-1
CDR3aa: CASSGIQGAAFF
CDR3nt: TGTGCCAGCTCAGGAATTCAGGGTGCAGCTTTCTTT

abundance: .
d_gene: .
v_gene: TRBV6-5
j_gene: TRBJ2-5
CDR3aa: CASSPAGIHQETQYF
CDR3nt: TGTGCCAGCAGTCCCGCCGGGATCCACCAAGAGACCCAGTACTTC

abundance: .
d_gene: .
v_gene: TRBV10-3
j_gene: TRBJ2-3
CDR3aa: CAISSWGVWADTQYF
CDR3nt: TGTGCCATCAGCTCCTGGGGGGTGTGGGCAGATACGCAGTATTTT

abundance: few
d_gene: TRBD1
v_gene: TRBV28
j_gene: TRBJ1-2
CDR3aa: CASSPPVGDRDYGYTF
CDR3nt: TGTGCCAGCAGTCCCCCCGTAGGGGACAGGGACTATGGCTACACCTTC

abundance: .
d_gene: .
v_gene: TRBV19
j_gene: TRBJ1-1
CDR3aa: CASSIQGNTEAFF
CDR3nt: TGTGCCAGTAGTATTCAGGGGAACACTGAAGCTTTCTTT

abundance: few
d_gene: TRBD1
v_gene: TRBV10-3
j_gene: TRBJ1-6
CDR3aa: CAIGGDRMGNSPLHF
CDR3nt: TGTGCCATCGGTGGGGACAGGATGGGAAATTCACCCCTCCACTTT

abundance: few
d_gene: TRBD1
v_gene: TRBV3-1/TRBV3-2
j_gene: TRBJ2-1
CDR3aa: CASSQYRGNNEQFF
CDR3nt: TGTGCCAGCAGCCAATACAGGGGGAACAATGAGCAGTTCTTC

abundance: .
d_gene: TRBD1
v_gene: TRBV10-3
j_gene: TRBJ1-1
CDR3aa: CAISEGGTANTEAFF
CDR3nt: TGTGCCATCAGTGAGGGGGGGACAGCGAACACTGAAGCTTTCTTT

abundance: .
d_gene: TRBD2
v_gene: TRBV5-1
j_gene: TRBJ2-3
CDR3aa: CASSPGREGWTDTQYF
CDR3nt: TGCGCCAGCAGCCCCGGGAGGGAGGGTTGGACAGATACGCAGTATTTT

abundance: .
d_gene: .
v_gene: TRBV7-9
j_gene: TRBJ2-5
CDR3aa: CASSLGADWPQETQYF
CDR3nt: TGTGCCAGCAGCTTAGGAGCCGACTGGCCACAAGAGACCCAGTACTTC